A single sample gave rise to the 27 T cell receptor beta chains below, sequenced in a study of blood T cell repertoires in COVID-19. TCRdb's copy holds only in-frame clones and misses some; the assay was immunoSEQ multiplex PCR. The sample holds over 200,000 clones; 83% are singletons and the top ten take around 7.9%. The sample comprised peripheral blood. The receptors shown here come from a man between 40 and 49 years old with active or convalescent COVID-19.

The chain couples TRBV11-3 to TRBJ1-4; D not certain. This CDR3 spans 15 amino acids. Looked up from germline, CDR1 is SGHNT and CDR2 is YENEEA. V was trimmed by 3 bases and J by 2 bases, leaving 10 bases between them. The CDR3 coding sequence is TGTGCCAGCAGCTTGAGTAGTTTTACTAATGAAAAACTGTTTTTT. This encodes CASSLSSFTNEKLFF.

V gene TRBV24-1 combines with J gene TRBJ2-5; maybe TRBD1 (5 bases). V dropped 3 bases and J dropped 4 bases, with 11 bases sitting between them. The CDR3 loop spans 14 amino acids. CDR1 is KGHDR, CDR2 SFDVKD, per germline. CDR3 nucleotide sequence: TGTGCCACCAGTGATAGGGGTAGGGGAGAGACCCAGTACTTC. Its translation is CATSDRGRGETQYF.

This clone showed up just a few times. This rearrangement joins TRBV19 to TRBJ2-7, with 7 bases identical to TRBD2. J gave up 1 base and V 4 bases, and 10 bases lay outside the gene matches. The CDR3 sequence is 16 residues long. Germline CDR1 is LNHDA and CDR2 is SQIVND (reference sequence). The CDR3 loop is CASSTREGSVSYEQYF. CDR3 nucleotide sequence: TGTGCCAGTAGTACCAGGGAGGGGAGCGTATCCTACGAGCAGTACTTC.

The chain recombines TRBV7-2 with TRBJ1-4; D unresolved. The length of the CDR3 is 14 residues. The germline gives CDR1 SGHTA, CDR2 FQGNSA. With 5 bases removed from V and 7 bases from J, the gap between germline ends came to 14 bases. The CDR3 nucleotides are TGTGCCAGCAGCGCCGTTCTAGGCCGTGAAAAACTGTTTTTT. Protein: CASSAVLGREKLFF.

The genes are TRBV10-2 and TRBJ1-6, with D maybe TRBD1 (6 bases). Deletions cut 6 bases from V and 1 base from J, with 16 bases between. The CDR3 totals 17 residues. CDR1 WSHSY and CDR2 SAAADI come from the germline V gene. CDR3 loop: CASRDDGQFSYNSPLHF. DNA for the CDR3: TGCGCCAGCAGGGATGATGGACAGTTTTCCTATAATTCACCCCTCCACTTT.

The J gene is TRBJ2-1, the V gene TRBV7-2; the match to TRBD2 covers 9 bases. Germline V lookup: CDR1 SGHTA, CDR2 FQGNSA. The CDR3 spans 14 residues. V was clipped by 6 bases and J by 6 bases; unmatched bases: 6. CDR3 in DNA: TGTGCCAGCAGGGCGGGAGGGAGAATCAATGAGCAGTTCTTC. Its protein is CASRAGGRINEQFF.

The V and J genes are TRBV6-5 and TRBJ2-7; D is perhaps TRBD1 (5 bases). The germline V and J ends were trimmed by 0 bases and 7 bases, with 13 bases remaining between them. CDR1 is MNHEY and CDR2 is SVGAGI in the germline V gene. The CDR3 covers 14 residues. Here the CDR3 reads CASSYSPTAWEQYF. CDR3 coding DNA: TGTGCCAGCAGTTACTCGCCGACAGCGTGGGAGCAGTACTTC.

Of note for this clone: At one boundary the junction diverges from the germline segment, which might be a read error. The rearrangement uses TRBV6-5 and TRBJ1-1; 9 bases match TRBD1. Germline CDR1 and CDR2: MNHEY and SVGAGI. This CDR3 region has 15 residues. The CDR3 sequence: CASSPGTGTNSEAFF. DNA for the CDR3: TGTGCCAGCAGCCCCGGGACAGGGACCAACAGTGAAGCTTTCTTT.

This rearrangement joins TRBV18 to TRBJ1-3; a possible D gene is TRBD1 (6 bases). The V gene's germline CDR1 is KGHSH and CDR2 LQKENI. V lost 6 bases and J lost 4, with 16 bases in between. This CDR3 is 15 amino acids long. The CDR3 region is CASSLGPGAGNTIYF. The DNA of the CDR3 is TGTGCCAGCTCGCTGGGACCAGGGGCCGGAAACACCATATATTTT.

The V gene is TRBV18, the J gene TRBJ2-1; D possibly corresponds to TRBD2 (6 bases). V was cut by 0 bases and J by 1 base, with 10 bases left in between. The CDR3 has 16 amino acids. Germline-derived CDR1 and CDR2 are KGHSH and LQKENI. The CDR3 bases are TGTGCCAGCTCACCACCGAACAGCGGGTCCTACAATGAGCAGTTCTTC. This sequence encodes CASSPPNSGSYNEQFF.

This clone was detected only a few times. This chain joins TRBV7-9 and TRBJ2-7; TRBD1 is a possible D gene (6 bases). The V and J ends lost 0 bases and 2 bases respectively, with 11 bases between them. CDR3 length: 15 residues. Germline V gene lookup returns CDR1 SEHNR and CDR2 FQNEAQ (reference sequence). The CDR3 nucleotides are TGTGCCAGCAGCTTAGCGGGGGCGGCTCCCTACGAGCAGTACTTC. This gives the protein CASSLAGAAPYEQYF.

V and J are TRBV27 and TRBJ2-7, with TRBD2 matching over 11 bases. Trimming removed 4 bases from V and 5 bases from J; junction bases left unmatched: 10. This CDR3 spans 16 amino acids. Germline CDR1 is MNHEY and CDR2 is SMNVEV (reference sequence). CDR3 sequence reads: CASSSPSSGRLHEQYF. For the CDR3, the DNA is TGTGCCAGCAGTTCCCCCTCTAGCGGGAGGTTGCACGAGCAGTACTTC.

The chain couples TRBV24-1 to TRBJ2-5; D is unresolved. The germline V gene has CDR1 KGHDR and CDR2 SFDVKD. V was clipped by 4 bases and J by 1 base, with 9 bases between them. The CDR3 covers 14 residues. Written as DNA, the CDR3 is TGTGCCACCAGTGACCCCCAGGCCCAAGAGACCCAGTACTTC. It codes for CATSDPQAQETQYF.

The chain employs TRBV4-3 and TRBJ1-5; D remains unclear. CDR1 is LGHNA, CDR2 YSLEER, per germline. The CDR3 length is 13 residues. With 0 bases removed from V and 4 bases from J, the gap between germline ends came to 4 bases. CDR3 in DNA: TGCGCCAGCAGCCAAGAGGCAAATCAGCCCCAGCATTTT. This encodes CASSQEANQPQHF.

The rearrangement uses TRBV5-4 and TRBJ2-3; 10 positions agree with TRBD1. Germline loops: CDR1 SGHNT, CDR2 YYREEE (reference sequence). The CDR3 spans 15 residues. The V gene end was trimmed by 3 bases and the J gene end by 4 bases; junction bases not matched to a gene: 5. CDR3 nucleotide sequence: TGTGCCAGCAGCTCCCGGGACAGGGGTCCAGATACGCAGTATTTT. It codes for CASSSRDRGPDTQYF.

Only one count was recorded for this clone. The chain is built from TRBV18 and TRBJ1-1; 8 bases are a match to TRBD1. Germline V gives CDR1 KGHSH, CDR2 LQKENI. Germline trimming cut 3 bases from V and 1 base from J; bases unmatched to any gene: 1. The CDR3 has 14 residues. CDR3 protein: CASSPTGENTEAFF. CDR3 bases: TGTGCCAGCTCACCGACAGGGGAGAACACTGAAGCTTTCTTT.

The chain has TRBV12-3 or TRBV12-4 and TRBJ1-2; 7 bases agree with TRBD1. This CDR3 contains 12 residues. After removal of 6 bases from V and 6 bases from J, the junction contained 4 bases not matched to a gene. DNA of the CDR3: TGTGCCAGCAGATCAGGGGGGCATGGCTACACCTTC. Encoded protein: CASRSGGHGYTF.

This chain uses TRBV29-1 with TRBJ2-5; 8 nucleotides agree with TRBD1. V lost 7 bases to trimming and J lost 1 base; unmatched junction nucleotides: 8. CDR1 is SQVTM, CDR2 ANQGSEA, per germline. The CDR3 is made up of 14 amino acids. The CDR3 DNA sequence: TGCAGCGCCGAGGGCAGGGGGCTCCAAGAGACCCAGTACTTC. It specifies CSAEGRGLQETQYF.

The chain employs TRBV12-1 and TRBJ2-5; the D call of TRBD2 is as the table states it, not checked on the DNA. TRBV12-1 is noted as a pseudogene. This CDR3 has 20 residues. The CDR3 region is CASSFECGSGGDLPPETQYF. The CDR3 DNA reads TGTGCCAGCAGCTTTGAGTGCGGTAGCGGGGGGGATCTACCCCCAGAGACCCAGTACTTC.

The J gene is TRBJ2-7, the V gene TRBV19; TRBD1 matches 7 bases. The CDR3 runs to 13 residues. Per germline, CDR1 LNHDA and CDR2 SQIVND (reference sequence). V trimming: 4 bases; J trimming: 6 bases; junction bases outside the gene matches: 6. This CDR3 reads CASSKDRSGEQYF. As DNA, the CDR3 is TGTGCCAGTAGTAAGGACAGGAGTGGCGAGCAGTACTTC.

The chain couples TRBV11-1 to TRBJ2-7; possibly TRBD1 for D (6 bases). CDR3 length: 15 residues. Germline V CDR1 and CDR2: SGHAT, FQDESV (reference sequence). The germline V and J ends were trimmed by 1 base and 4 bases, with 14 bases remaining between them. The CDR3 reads CASSLGQGPLYEQYF. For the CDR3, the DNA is TGTGCCAGCAGCTTAGGCCAGGGGCCTCTTTACGAGCAGTACTTC.

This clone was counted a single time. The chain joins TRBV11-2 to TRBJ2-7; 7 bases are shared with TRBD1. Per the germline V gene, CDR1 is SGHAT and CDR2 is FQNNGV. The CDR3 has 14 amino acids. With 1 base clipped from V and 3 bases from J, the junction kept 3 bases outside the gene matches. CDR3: CASSLAQGVYEQYF. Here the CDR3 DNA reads TGTGCCAGCAGCTTAGCCCAGGGGGTCTACGAGCAGTACTTC. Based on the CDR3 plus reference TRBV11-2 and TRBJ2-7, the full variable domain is EAGVAQSPRYKIIEKRQSVAFWCNPISGHATLYWYQQILGQGPKLLIQFQNNGVVDDSQLPKDRFSAERLKGVDSTLKIQPAKLEDSAVYLCASSLAQGVYEQYFGPGTRLTVT.

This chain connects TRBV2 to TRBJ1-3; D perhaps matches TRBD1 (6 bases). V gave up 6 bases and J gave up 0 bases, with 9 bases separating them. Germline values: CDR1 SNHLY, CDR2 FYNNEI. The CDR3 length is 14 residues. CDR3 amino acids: CASRVGGSGNTIYF. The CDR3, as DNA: TGTGCCAGCAGGGTAGGGGGCTCTGGAAACACCATATATTTT.

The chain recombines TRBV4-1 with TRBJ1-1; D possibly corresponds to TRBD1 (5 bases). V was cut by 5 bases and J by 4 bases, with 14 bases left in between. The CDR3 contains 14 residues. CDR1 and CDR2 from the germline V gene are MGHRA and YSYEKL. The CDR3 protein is CASSSHPGSTEAFF. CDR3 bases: TGCGCCAGCAGCTCACACCCAGGGTCCACTGAAGCTTTCTTT.

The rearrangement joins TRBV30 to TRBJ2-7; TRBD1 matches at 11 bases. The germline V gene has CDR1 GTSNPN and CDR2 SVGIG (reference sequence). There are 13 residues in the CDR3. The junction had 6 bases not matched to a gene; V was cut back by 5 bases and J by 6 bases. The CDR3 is CAWGDGTGGEQYF. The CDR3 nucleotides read TGTGCCTGGGGTGACGGGACAGGGGGCGAGCAGTACTTC. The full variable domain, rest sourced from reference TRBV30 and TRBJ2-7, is SQTIHQWPATLVQPVGSPLSLECTVEGTSNPNLYWYRQAAGRGLQLLFYSVGIGQISSEVPQNLSASRPQDRQFILSSKKLLLSDSGFYLCAWGDGTGGEQYFGPGTRLTVT.

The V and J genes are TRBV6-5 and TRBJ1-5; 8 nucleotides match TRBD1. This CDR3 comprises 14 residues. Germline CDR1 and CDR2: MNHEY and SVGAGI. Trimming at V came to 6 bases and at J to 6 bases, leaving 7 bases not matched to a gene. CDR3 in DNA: TGTGCCAGCAGGATTACAGGGGGTACTCAGCCCCAGCATTTT. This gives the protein CASRITGGTQPQHF.

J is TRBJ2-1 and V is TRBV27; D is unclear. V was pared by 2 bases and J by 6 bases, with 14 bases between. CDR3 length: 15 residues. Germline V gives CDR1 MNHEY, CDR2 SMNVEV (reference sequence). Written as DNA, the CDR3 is TGTGCCAGCAGTTTAAAAATGACTGCGCTCAATGAGCAGTTCTTC. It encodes CASSLKMTALNEQFF.